Below are 6 T cell receptor beta chains sequenced from a single sample in a study of T cells in narcolepsy. TCRdb keeps only in-frame clones here, not all; method: immunoSEQ multiplex PCR. The repertoire consists of roughly 25,000 clones, with around 83% occurring once and the leading ten covering 1.3%. The sequenced material came from CD45RA- memory CD4+ T cells from PBMCs. These TCRs come from a human donor with narcolepsy.

The V call is TRBV27, the J call TRBJ2-1, with 10 bases aligning to TRBD2. Germline CDR1 MNHEY, CDR2 SMNVEV (reference sequence). V lost 2 bases, J lost 3 bases, and 7 bases stayed unmatched. This CDR3 comprises 17 residues. CDR3 DNA: TGTGCCAGCAGTTTAATTGGACTAGCGGATCACTACAATGAGCAGTTCTTC. Protein: CASSLIGLADHYNEQFF.

The chain employs TRBV9 and TRBJ2-7; 10 bases agree with TRBD2. The CDR3 has 15 amino acids. V lost 1 base, J lost 6 bases, and 7 bases stayed unmatched. From germline, CDR1 is SGDLS and CDR2 YYNGEE. CDR3 sequence (DNA): TGTGCCAGCAGCGTAAGCCCTAGCGGGAGTGGCGAGCAGTACTTC. This sequence encodes CASSVSPSGSGEQYF. Drawing the rest from reference TRBV9 and TRBJ2-7, the complete variable domain is DSGVTQTPKHLITATGQRVTLRCSPRSGDLSVYWYQQSLDQGLQFLIQYYNGEERAKGNILERFSAQQFPDLHSELNLSSLELGDSALYFCASSVSPSGSGEQYFGPGTRLTVT.

This chain joins TRBV7-3 and TRBJ2-1; 11 bases are shared with TRBD2. Germline values: CDR1 SGHTA, CDR2 FQGTGA. The V and J ends lost 5 bases and 7 bases, in that order; junction bases with no gene match: 4. This CDR3 comprises 14 residues. This CDR3 reads CASSRLAGTNEQFF. The CDR3 bases are TGTGCCAGCAGCCGACTAGCGGGAACGAATGAGCAGTTCTTC.

CDR3 in DNA: TGTGCCAGCACCCTCTCCGGGGGATACGATGGCTACACCTTC. It yields the protein CASTLSGGYDGYTF. The J gene is TRBJ1-2, the V gene TRBV6-1; D is perhaps TRBD1 (5 bases). The CDR3 covers 14 residues. Between the trimmed V and J ends, which lost 7 bases and 6 bases, there was a span of 18 bases. Per germline, CDR1 MNHNS and CDR2 SASEGT.

The genes are TRBV30 and TRBJ1-3, with 7 bases aligning to TRBD1. Germline lookup yields CDR1 GTSNPN and CDR2 SVGIG (reference sequence). V was pared by 3 bases and J by 0 bases, with 5 bases of the junction left unmatched. The CDR3 length is 15 residues. CDR3 sequence: CAWRGDRHSGNTIYF. As DNA, the CDR3 is TGTGCCTGGAGGGGGGACAGACACTCTGGAAACACCATATATTTT.

The CDR3 loop reads CASSQGRGPYGYTF. In DNA form, the CDR3 reads TGCGCCAGCAGCCAAGGGAGGGGGCCCTATGGCTACACCTTC. This sequence joins TRBV4-1 and TRBJ1-2, with 7 bases fitting TRBD1. Trimming removed 1 base from V and 4 bases from J; junction bases left unmatched: 3. The CDR3 has 14 residues. CDR1 and CDR2 from the germline V gene are MGHRA and YSYEKL.